The TCR beta chain under discussion was sequenced for a study of shared clonotypes between healthy human individuals. Background on the study: Donors were a couple of women and a few men aged 18 to 49.

Selected positively for CCR7 and CD45RO-negative, naive CD8 cells excluded terminally differentiated effector memory CD45RA+ cells. As for this clone: As yet, its antigen is unknown.

Study outcomes and limitations: Between four donors, naive CD4 clonotypes were shared at a level of approximately 5%. As a rule, naive subsets had a larger estimated richness than memory subsets.

Measured with immunoSEQ multiplex PCR; TCRdb has only the in-frame clones, and not every one. This sample has about 2,100,000 clones, with about 93% found just once. The V gene's germline CDR1 is SEHNR and CDR2 FQNEAQ (reference sequence). The CDR3 extends over 17 amino acids. The germline V and J ends were trimmed by 4 bases and 8 bases, with 24 bases remaining between them. J is TRBJ2-1 and V is TRBV7-9; weak D call: TRBD2 (6 bases). Sequenced material: naive CD8+ T cells from PBMCs. This TCR derives from a man younger than 35 in good health. Some clones in this sample may be carry-over from other donors' samples. CDR3 loop: CASSSFKVAVGGDEQFF. The CDR3 DNA reads as TGTGCCAGCAGCTCATTTAAAGTAGCTGTCGGAGGGGATGAGCAGTTCTTC.